One and the same sample provided the 7 T cell receptor beta chains below, sequenced in a study of tumor-infiltrating lymphocytes in primary liver carcinoma. The tissue used was unsorted bulk material of about 19-33 mg. RNA and DNA were co-extracted from it with the AllPrep DNA/RNA mini kit. TCR beta cDNA was reverse-transcribed from approximately 0.45 ug of total RNA. The reaction used a constant-region primer and ProtoScript II reverse transcriptase. Construction of TCR beta libraries relied on three successive nested multiplex PCR rounds employing slightly modified ARM-PCR. TRBV1-TRBV30 forward and Cbeta reverse primers drove the first two approximately 10-cycle rounds. From the multiplex PCR reads, TCRdb called clonotypes with MiXCR, one entry per CDR3 protein. This table has about 84,000 distinct CDR3 sequences, more than 65% appearing once. Material: liver tumor tissue from sampling region 1. Subset here: tumor region T1, superior pole. The receptors derive from a man in his forties or fifties with primary liver carcinoma and hepatitis B virus infection.

This clonotype has at least ten counts. The chain is built from TRBV5-5 and TRBJ1-2; D possibly corresponds to TRBD1 (5 bases). Trimming cost V 0 bases and J 5 bases, with 8 bases left between them. Germline CDR1 is SGHKS and CDR2 is YYEKEE (reference sequence). The CDR3 loop spans 13 amino acids. The CDR3 here is CASSLEGTYGYTF. For the CDR3, the DNA is TGTGCCAGCAGCTTGGAAGGGACGTATGGCTACACCTTC.

Comment on this clonotype: One end of the junction is discordant with germline, which a read error may explain. The rearrangement links TRBV4-1 to TRBJ2-7; no clear D. The CDR3 is 15 amino acids. Germline V CDR1 and CDR2: MGHRA, YSYEKL. The CDR3: CANSRNSDTTYEQYF. CDR3 nucleotide sequence: TGCGCCAACAGCCGTAACAGTGATACTACCTACGAGCAATACTTC.

The rearrangement joins TRBV12-3 or TRBV12-4 to TRBJ2-1; D gene ambiguous. Trimming left V 5 bases short and J 6 bases short, with 20 bases between. The CDR3 loop spans 16 amino acids. The CDR3 protein is CASSLWIMGRTNEQFF. CDR3 bases: TGTGCCAGCAGTCTCTGGATCATGGGCAGGACCAATGAGCAGTTCTTC.

About this clonotype: A junction boundary mismatches the germline segment, possibly from a read error. The V and J genes are TRBV4-2 and TRBJ1-6; the match to TRBD1 covers 7 bases. Germline assignment: CDR1 LGHNA and CDR2 YNFKEQ. CDR3 length: 15 residues. This CDR3 is CASSRDRDGHSPRHF. The DNA of the CDR3 is TGTGCCAGCAGCCGCGACAGGGACGGCCACTCACCCCGCCACTTT.

A remark on this clonotype: Since a much larger clone is just one base distant, this may be a read error. This sequence joins TRBV6-2 or TRBV6-3 and TRBJ1-1, with D possibly matching TRBD1 (5 bases). CDR1 is MNHEY, CDR2 SVGEGT, per germline. The CDR3 consists of 13 residues. The CDR3 spells CAGSWDPNTQAFF. Written as DNA, the CDR3 is TGTGCCGGCAGCTGGGACCCGAACACTCAAGCTTTCTTT.

This clonotype was counted a few times. The chain uses TRBV24-1 and TRBJ2-5, with D perhaps matching TRBD1 (6 bases). V lost 4 bases and J 4 bases, leaving 15 bases between the germline ends. Germline V gene lookup returns CDR1 KGHDR and CDR2 SFDVKD. The CDR3 has 15 amino acids. The CDR3 region has the DNA TGTGCCACCAGTGACCCTGGGACAAACGGAGAGACCCAGTACTTC. Protein: CATSDPGTNGETQYF.

This clonotype was observed a handful of times. The J gene is TRBJ2-6, the V gene TRBV20-1; 9 bases align to TRBD1. Germline V lookup: CDR1 DFQATT, CDR2 SNEGSKA (reference sequence). The CDR3 sequence is 15 residues long. The V and J ends lost 5 bases and 2 bases, in that order; junction bases with no gene match: 4. The CDR3 is CSAGQGITGANVLTF. DNA for the CDR3: TGCAGTGCTGGACAGGGGATCACTGGGGCCAACGTCCTGACTTTC.